This entry features one TCR beta chain sequence. The specificity of this receptor is unknown. No base quality values were provided; no much bigger clone lies one nucleotide off. V sheds 2 bases and J sheds 7 bases, leaving 14 bases between their ends. The CDR3 goes from the cysteine to the phenylalanine over 15 residues. Only the CDR3 portion is preserved as DNA: 45 bases, with reading frame beginning at the first base. From the germline V gene, CDR1 is MDHEN and CDR2 is SYDVKM. The sample belongs to a study of Ad26.COV2.S vaccination and SARS-CoV-2 variants (dated by TCRdb to 2020 to 2022). Background on the whole study: Donors in the vaccine arm were drawn from COV1001, a multicentre, randomized, double-blind, placebo-controlled phase I-IIa trial testing Ad26.COV2.S in healthy adults. Ad26.COV2.S was administered intramuscularly at a dose of 5x10^10 or 1x10^11 viral particles, either as one shot or as two shots given 56 days apart. The specificity and breadth of SARS-CoV-2-reactive T cell receptors after Ad26.COV2.S vaccination were assessed by TCRbeta repertoire sequencing. A total of 32 samples were included in the TCR-sequenced set, comprising around 19 Ad26.COV2.S vaccine recipients, 5 placebo recipients and 8 SARS-CoV-2 convalescent individuals. Trial participants were randomized into five groups of five: low-dose or high-dose Ad26.COV2.S given once or twice, or placebo on both occasions. Investigators remained blinded to trial group allocation during experiments and outcome assessment. The study at large found these results: The study was not powered to compare responses between vaccine doses or regimens. The authors noted that the TCR breadth and depth analyses may have underestimated total T cell responses. Substantial breadth of spike-specific CD8+ and CD4+ T cell responses was reported after vaccination. Vaccine and placebo recipients had similar non-spike TCR breadth, a finding consistent with the vaccine containing only spike. Spike-specific TCR breadth was higher in Ad26.COV2.S recipients than in placebo recipients (P = 0.0014).

This specimen's treatment or condition label, per the study, means: roughly 19 received Ad26.COV2.S at low or high dose, single or two shots; 5 received placebo; per-sample allocation not given. Repertoires of vaccine and placebo recipients were sequenced from samples collected on day 63 after the first injection. In Cohort 1b, some 25 adults aged 18-55 years were enrolled at a single site in Boston, USA, between 29 July and 7 August 2020. As a vaccine, Ad26.COV2.S was a replication-incompetent adenovirus type 26 vector that expressed a prefusion-stabilized SARS-CoV-2 spike protein derived from the original Wuhan strain. The immunoSEQ Assay was the method used to sequence TCRbeta CDR3 regions. After extraction, genomic DNA underwent amplification by bias-controlled multiplex PCR, followed by high-throughput sequencing. The authors' pipeline ran thus. Collapsing and filtering of sequences were performed to quantify the absolute abundance of each unique TCRbeta CDR3 region. T cell fraction was estimated by normalizing TCRbeta template counts to usable DNA, with usable DNA measured through amplification of reference genes found in all nucleated cells. Repertoire TCRs were annotated as SARS-CoV-2-specific by exact matching of V gene, CDR3 amino acid sequence and J gene to a known reactive TCR set. The reference SARS-CoV-2 TCR set was derived from MIRA and filtered for enrichment in COVID-19-positive ImmuneCODE repertoires, a step that removed public or cross-reactive TCRs. Based on the MIRA antigens, annotated TCRs were further analysed at the level of specific ORF or position within ORF. Breadth was defined as annotated unique rearrangements over total unique productive rearrangements; depth was the summed frequency of those rearrangements. Group comparisons of TCR breadth used two-sided Wilcoxon rank-sum tests. The table comes from immuneACCESS by way of TCRdb, which keeps in-frame sequences with V and J called. Part of the clones is missing from these tables; in studies checked, under half for an unresolved V gene and the rest for unknown reasons. That table is the source of V, J and clone size, and D and trimming were worked out from the DNA. The sample table shows some 390,000 clones, and around nine tenths are seen once. The ten top clones hold 1.9% of the sample.

The sequence is built from TRBV28 and TRBJ1-4; a weak D assignment points to TRBD1 (6 bases agree). The source of this sequence is a person between 18 and 65 years old who received the Ad26.COV2.S COVID-19 vaccine or a placebo. The sequencing here drew on peripheral blood, taken in a trial of Ad26.COV2.S vaccine versus placebo. The CDR3 has the sequence CASSLGGAHSEKLFF. In nucleotide form, the sequence is TGTGCCAGCAGTTTAGGGGGGGCGCATAGTGAAAAACTGTTTTTT. The CDR3, completed at both ends by the reference TRBV28 and TRBJ1-4 genes, gives the full variable domain DVKVTQSSRYLVKRTGEKVFLECVQDMDHENMFWYRQDPGLGLRLIYFSYDVKMKEKGDIPEGYSVSREKKERFSLILESASTNQTSMYLCASSLGGAHSEKLFFGSGTQLSVL.